This TCR beta chain was captured in a study of blood T cell repertoires in COVID-19 (dated by TCRdb to 2020 to 2022). Context from the whole study: Samples from collaborators originated in the United States, Italy and Spain and spanned both the acute and convalescent phases of COVID-19. The prospective study material was composed of cDNA or gDNA derived from T cells, B-cell-depleted T cells, or PBMCs. Deeply sampled blood TCRbeta repertoires from subjects exposed to, actively infected with, or recovered from COVID-19 were included in the dataset. The repertoires were released in a freely available public database intended as a resource for research on the immune response to SARS-CoV-2. The samples were drawn from two sources: the first 160 participants of the ongoing ImmuneRACE study, and some 1,300 subjects contributed by 6 global collaborators. Nearly every sample came with metadata listing a de-identified subject ID, COVID-19 status, age in years and sex. Where HLA class I and class II types were available, the types were taken from metadata supplied by the sample provider, not from assay-based typing. Summary of the overall study and its limitations: The quantity of clinical and demographic metadata differed by source and by participant and was supplied without curation.

TCRbeta CDR3 regions were amplified from genomic DNA by means of the immunoSEQ Assay, a bias-controlled multiplex PCR. On the authors' methods: The number of nucleated cells in each sample was estimated by amplification of reference gene primers within the assay. To quantify the absolute abundance of each unique TCRbeta CDR3 rearrangement, sequence reads were collapsed and filtered. Productive Simpson clonality was computed per sample as the square root of Simpson's diversity index over productive rearrangements. TCRdb's version of the immuneACCESS table is confined to in-frame rearrangements and falls short of the full clone set. An unresolved V gene accounts for under half of the shortfall where checked; the remainder is of unknown origin. That table gives V, J and clone size, and the DNA gave D and trimming. For this sample the table gives about 250,000 clones, of which 86% were detected only once. Clones ranked in the top ten supply under 2% of the sample.

As regards this clone: What antigen it recognizes has not been identified. The input lacks base qualities; no much larger clone sits a single base away.

A second Seattle source provided samples from volunteer blood donors who had recovered from COVID-19. Collaborating institutions collected whole blood in K2EDTA tubes following their own protocols. For TCRbeta analysis, collaborator samples were shipped as frozen whole blood, as isolated PBMCs, or as DNA extracted from either sample type. Deletion took 3 bases off V and 0 bases off J, with a span of 18 bases between the germline ends. The CDR3, from cysteine to phenylalanine, totals 18 residues. This entry keeps only the CDR3 DNA: 54 bases, framed from base 1. CDR1 LGHDT and CDR2 YNNKEL are derived from the germline V gene (reference sequence).

The sample was peripheral blood. The sequence joins TRBV3-1 (or the pseudogene TRBV3-2) to TRBJ2-1; the D region possibly corresponds to TRBD2 (5 bases align). This clonotype originated in a woman aged 60-75 years who had recovered from COVID-19. The CDR3 region reads CASSHLLAYSSSYNEQFF. The nucleotide sequence is TGTGCCAGCAGCCACTTATTAGCGTATTCCAGCTCCTACAATGAGCAGTTCTTC.